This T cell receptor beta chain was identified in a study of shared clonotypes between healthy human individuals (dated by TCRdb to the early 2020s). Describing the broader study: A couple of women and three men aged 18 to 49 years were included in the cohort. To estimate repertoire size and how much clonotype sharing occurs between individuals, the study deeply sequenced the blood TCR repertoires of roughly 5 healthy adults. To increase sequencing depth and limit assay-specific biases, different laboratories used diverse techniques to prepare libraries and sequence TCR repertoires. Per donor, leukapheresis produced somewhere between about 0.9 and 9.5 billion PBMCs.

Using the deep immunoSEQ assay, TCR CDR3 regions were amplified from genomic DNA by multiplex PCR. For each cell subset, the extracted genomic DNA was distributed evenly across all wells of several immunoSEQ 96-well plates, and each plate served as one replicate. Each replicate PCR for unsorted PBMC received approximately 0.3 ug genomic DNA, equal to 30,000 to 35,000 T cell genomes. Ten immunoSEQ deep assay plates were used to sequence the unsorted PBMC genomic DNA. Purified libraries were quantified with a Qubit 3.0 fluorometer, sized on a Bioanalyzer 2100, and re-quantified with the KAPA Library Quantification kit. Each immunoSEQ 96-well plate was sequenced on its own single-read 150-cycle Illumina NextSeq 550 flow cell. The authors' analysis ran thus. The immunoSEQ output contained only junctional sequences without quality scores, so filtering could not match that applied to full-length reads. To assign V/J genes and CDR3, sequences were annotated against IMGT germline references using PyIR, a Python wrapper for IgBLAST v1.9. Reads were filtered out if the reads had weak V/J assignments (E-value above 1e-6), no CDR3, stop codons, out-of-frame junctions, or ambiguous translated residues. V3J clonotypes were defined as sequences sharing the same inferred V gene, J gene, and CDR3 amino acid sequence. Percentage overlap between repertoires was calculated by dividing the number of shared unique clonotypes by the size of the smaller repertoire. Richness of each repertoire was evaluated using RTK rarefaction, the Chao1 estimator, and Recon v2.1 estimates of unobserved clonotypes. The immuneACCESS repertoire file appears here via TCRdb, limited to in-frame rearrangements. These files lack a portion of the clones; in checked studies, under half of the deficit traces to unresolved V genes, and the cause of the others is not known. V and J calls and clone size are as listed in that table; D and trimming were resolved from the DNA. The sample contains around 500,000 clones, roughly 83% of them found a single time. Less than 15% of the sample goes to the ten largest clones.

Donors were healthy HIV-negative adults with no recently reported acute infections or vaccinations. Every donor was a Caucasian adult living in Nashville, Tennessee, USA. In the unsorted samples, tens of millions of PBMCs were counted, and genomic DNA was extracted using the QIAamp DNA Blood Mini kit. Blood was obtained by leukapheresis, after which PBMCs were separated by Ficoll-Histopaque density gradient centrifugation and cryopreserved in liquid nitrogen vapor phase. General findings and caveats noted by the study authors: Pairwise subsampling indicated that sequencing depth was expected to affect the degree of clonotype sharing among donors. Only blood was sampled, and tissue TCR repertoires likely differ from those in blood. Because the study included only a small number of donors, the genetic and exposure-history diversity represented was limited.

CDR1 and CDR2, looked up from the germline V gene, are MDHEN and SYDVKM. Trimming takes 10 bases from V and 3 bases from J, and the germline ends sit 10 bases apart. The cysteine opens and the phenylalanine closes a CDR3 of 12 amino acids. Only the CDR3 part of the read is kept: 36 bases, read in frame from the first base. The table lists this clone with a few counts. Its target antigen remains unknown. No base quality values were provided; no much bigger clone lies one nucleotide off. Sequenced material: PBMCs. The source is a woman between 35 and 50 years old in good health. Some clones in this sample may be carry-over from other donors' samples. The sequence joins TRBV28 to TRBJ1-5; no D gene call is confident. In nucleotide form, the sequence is TGTGCCACCGCTGGCCCCAATCAGCCCCAGCATTTT. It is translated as CATAGPNQPQHF.